Following are 3 T cell receptor beta chains from one sample sequenced in a study of blood T cell repertoires in COVID-19. Using immunoSEQ multiplex PCR, the repertoire was profiled, and TCRdb retains in-frame clones only, with some absent. The data show 150,000 to 200,000 clones, 87% seen once. Sequencing was performed on peripheral blood. Receptor source: a woman aged 70-85 years with COVID-19, enrolled during active disease.

The CDR3 spells CASSQGTSGHFF. The DNA of the CDR3 is TGTGCCAGCAGCCAAGGGACTAGCGGTCACTTCTTC. The genes are TRBV3-1 (or the pseudogene TRBV3-2) and TRBJ2-1; 10 nucleotides match TRBD2. V was pared by 1 base and J by 16 bases, with 4 bases of the junction left unmatched. Germline-derived CDR1 and CDR2 are LGHDT and YNNKEL (reference sequence). CDR3 size: 12 residues.

The rearrangement uses TRBV6-6 and TRBJ2-5; possible D gene TRBD2, 6 bases. The CDR3 contains 15 residues. Trimming pared 8 bases from V and 1 base from J, leaving 17 bases between. CDR1 is MNHNY, CDR2 SVGAGI, per germline (reference sequence). CDR3 protein: CASRGASRLQETQYF. The CDR3 DNA reads as TGTGCCAGCCGCGGGGCGTCAAGGCTCCAAGAGACCCAGTACTTC.

Remarks on this clone: One end of the junction fails to match germline, which may point to a read error. This rearrangement joins TRBV14 to TRBJ2-7, with 8 bases matching TRBD1. CDR1 SGHDN and CDR2 FVKESK come from the germline V gene. The CDR3 spans 11 residues. CDR3 region: CASSLGQAVHF. CDR3 DNA: TGTGCCAGCAGCCTGGGACAGGCAGTACACTTC. Together with reference TRBV14 and TRBJ2-7, the CDR3 gives the full variable domain: EAGVTQFPSHSVIEKGQTVTLRCDPISGHDNLYWYRRVMGKEIKFLLHFVKESKQDESGMPNNRFLAERTGGTYSTLKVQPAELEDSGVYFCASSLGQAVHFGPGTRLTVT.